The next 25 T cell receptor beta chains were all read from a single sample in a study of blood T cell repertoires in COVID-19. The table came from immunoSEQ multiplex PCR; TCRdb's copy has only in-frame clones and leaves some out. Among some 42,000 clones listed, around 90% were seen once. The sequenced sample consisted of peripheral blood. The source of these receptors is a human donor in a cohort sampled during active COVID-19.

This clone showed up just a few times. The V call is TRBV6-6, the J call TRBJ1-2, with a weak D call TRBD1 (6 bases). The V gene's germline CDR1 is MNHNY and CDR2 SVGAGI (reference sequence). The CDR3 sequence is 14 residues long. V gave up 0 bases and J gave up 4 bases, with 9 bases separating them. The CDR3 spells CASSYSGATYGYTF. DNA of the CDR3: TGTGCCAGCAGTTACTCGGGGGCCACCTATGGCTACACCTTC.

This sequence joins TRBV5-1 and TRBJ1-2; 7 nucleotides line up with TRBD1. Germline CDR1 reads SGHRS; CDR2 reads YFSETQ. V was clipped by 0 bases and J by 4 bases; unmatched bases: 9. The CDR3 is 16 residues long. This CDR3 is CASSLAPGQDVYGYTF. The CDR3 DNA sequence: TGCGCCAGCAGCTTGGCCCCAGGACAGGATGTCTATGGCTACACCTTC.

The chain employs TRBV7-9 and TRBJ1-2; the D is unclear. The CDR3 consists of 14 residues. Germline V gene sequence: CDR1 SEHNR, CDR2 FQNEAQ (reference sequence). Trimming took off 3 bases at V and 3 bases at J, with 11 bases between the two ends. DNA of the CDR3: TGTGCCAGCAGCTTGGAGGGAAGGGACTATGGCTACACCTTC. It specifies CASSLEGRDYGYTF. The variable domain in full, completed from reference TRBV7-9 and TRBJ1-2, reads DTGVSQNPRHKITKRGQNVTFRCDPISEHNRLYWYRQTLGQGPEFLTYFQNEAQLEKSRLLSDRFSAERPKGSFSTLEIQRTEQGDSAMYLCASSLEGRDYGYTFGSGTRLTVV.

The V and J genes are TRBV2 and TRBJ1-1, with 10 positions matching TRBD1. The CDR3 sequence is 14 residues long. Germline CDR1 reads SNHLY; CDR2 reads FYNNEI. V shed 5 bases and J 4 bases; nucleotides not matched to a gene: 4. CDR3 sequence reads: CASSMGQGSTEAFF. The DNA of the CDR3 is TGTGCCAGCAGTATGGGACAGGGGAGCACTGAAGCTTTCTTT.

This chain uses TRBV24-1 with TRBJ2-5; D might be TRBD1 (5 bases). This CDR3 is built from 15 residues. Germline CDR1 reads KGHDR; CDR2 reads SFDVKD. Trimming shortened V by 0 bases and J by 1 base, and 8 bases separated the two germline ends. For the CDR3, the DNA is TGTGCCACCAGTGATTTGTCCAGGGTCCAAGAGACCCAGTACTTC. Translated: CATSDLSRVQETQYF.

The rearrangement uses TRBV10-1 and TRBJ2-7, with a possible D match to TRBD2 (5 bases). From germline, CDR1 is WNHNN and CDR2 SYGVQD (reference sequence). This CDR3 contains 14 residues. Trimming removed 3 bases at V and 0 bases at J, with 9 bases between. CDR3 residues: CASSDKGSSYEQYF. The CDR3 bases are TGCGCCAGCAGTGATAAAGGGAGCTCCTACGAGCAGTACTTC.

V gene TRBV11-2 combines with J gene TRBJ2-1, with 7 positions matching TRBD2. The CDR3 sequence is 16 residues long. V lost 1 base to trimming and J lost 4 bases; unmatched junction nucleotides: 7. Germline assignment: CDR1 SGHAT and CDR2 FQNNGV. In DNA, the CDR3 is TGTGCCAGCAGCTTAGGACGCGGGGGACTATACAATGAGCAGTTCTTC. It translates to CASSLGRGGLYNEQFF.

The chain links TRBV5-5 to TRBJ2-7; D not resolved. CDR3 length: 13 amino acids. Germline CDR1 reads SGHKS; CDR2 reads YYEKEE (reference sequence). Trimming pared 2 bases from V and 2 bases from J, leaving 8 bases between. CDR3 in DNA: TGTGCCAGCAGCTTAACAGCTACCTACGAGCAGTACTTC. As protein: CASSLTATYEQYF.

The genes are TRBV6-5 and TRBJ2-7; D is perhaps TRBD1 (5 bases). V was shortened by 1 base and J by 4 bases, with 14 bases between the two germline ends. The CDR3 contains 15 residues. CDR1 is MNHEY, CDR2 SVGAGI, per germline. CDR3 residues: CASSYFQGTNYEQYF. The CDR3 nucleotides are TGTGCCAGCAGTTACTTTCAGGGTACGAATTACGAGCAGTACTTC.

CDR3 sequence reads: CASSLIPFSNQPQHF. In DNA form, the CDR3 reads TGTGCCAGCAGCTTAATCCCGTTTAGCAATCAGCCCCAGCATTTT. The chain carries TRBV7-2 and TRBJ1-5; no definite D call. Germline V lookup: CDR1 SGHTA, CDR2 FQGNSA. CDR3 size: 15 residues. Between the trimmed V and J ends, which lost 2 bases and 0 bases, there was a span of 8 bases.

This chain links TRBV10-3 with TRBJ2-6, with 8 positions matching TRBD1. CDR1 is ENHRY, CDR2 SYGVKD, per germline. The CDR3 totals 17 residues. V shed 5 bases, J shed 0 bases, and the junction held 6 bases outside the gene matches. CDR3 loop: CAISLDRAYSGANVLTF. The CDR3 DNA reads TGTGCCATCAGTTTGGACAGGGCCTACTCTGGGGCCAACGTCCTGACTTTC.

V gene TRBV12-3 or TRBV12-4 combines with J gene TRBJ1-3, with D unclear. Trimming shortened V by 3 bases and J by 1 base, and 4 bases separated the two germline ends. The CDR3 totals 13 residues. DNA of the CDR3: TGTGCCAGCAGTTTCCAGTCTGGAAACACCATATATTTT. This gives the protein CASSFQSGNTIYF.

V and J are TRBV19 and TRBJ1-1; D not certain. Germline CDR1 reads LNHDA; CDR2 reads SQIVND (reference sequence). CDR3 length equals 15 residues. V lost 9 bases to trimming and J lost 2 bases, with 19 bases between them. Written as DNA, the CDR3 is TGTGCCAGCACCGCGGGTAACAGCCTAAACACTGAAGCTTTCTTT. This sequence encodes CASTAGNSLNTEAFF.

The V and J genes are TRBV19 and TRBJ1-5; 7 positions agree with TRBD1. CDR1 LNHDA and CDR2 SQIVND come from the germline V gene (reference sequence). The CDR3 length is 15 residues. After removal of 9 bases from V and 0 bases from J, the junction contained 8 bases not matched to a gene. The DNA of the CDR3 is TGTGCCAGCCGCAGGGGGGTTTATAGCAATCAGCCCCAGCATTTT. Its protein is CASRRGVYSNQPQHF.

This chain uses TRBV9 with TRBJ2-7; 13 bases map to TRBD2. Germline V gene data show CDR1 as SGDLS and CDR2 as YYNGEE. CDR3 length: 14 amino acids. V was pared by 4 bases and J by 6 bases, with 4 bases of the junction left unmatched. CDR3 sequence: CASSPGLAGLEQYF. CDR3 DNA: TGTGCCAGCAGCCCGGGACTAGCGGGGCTCGAGCAGTACTTC. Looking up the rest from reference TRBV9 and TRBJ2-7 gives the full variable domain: DSGVTQTPKHLITATGQRVTLRCSPRSGDLSVYWYQQSLDQGLQFLIQYYNGEERAKGNILERFSAQQFPDLHSELNLSSLELGDSALYFCASSPGLAGLEQYFGPGTRLTVT.

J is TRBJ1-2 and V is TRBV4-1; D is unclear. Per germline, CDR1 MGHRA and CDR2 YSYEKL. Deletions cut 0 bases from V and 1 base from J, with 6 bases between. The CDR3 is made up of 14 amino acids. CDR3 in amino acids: CASSQDRINYGYTF. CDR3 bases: TGCGCCAGCAGCCAAGACAGAATTAACTATGGCTACACCTTC.

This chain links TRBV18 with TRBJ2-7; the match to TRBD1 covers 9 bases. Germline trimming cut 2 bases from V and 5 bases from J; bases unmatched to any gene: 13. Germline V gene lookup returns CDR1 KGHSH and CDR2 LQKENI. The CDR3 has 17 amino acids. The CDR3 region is CASSPITAGQGINEQYF. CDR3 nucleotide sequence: TGTGCCAGCTCACCAATTACCGCGGGACAGGGAATTAACGAGCAGTACTTC.

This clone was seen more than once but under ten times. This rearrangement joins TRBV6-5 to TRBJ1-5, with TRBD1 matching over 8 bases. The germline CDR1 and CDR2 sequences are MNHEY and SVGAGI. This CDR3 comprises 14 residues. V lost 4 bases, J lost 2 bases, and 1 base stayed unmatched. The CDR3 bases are TGTGCCAGCAGTTTACAGGGGGGCAATCAGCCCCAGCATTTT. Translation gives CASSLQGGNQPQHF.

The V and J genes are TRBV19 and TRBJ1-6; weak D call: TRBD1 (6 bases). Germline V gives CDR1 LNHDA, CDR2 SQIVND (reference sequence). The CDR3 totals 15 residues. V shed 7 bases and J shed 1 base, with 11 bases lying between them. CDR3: CASNVGASYNSPLHF. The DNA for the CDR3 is TGTGCCAGTAACGTGGGGGCGTCCTATAATTCACCCCTCCACTTT. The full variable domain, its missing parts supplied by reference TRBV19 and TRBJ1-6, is DGGITQSPKYLFRKEGQNVTLSCEQNLNHDAMYWYRQDPGQGLRLIYYSQIVNDFQKGDIAEGYSVSREKKESFPLTVTSAQKNPTAFYLCASNVGASYNSPLHFGNGTRLTVT.

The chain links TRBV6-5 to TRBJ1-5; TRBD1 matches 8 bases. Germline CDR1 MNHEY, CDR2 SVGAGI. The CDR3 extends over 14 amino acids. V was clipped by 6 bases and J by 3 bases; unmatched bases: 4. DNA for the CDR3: TGTGCCAGCAGGGACAGGGTTACCAATCAGCCCCAGCATTTT. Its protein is CASRDRVTNQPQHF.

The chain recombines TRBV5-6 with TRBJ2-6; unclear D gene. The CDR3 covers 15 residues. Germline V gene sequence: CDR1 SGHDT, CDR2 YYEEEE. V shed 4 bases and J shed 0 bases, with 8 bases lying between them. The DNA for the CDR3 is TGTGCCAGCAGCACCCCGGGCTCTGGGGCCAACGTCCTGACTTTC. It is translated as CASSTPGSGANVLTF.

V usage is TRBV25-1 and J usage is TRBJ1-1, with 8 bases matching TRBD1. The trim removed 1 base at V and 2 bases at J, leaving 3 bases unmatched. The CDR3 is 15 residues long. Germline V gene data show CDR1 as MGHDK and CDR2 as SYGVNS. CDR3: CASSEFGTGNTEAFF. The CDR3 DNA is TGTGCCAGCAGTGAATTTGGGACAGGCAACACTGAAGCTTTCTTT.

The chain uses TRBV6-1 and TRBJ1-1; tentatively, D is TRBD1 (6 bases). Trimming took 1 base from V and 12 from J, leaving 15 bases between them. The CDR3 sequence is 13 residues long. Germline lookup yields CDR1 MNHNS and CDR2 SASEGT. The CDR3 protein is CASSEGGGPWTFF. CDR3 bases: TGTGCCAGCAGTGAAGGCGGGGGCCCGTGGACTTTCTTT.

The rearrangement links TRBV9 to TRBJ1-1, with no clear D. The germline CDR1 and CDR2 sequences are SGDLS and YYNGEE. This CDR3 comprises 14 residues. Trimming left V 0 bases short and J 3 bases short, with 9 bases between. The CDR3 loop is CASSVGGGHTEAFF. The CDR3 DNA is TGTGCCAGCAGCGTAGGGGGAGGGCACACTGAAGCTTTCTTT.

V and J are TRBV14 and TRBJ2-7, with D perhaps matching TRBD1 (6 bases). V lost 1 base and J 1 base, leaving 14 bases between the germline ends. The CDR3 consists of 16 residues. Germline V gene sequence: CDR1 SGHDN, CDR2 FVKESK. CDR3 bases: TGTGCCAGCAGCCAAGCGTTCAGGGGAACTTCCTACGAGCAGTACTTC. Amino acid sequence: CASSQAFRGTSYEQYF.